This T cell receptor beta chain was sequenced in a study of blood T cell repertoires in COVID-19. Study summary: Researchers got acute and convalescent COVID-19 samples from the United States, Italy and Spain. T cells, B-cell-depleted T cells, or PBMCs supplied cDNA or gDNA.

The Seattle patients joined while their infection was active and were tracked longitudinally afterward. Measured with immunoSEQ multiplex PCR; TCRdb has only the in-frame clones, and not every one. Of approximately 240,000 clones in the sample, more than 80% were seen once. This CDR3 has 15 residues. Per germline, CDR1 MNHEY and CDR2 SMNVEV (reference sequence). The J segment lost 4 bases and the V segment lost 5 bases, leaving 5 bases of the junction unmatched. Sequencing was carried out using peripheral blood. This chain joins TRBV27 and TRBJ1-5; 10 nucleotides match TRBD1. The sequence derives from a woman aged 25 to 45 with COVID-19, enrolled during active disease. CDR3 residues: CASSGTGETNQPQHF. The CDR3 DNA is TGTGCCAGCAGTGGGACAGGGGAGACGAATCAGCCCCAGCATTTT.